This T cell receptor (beta chain) was profiled in a study of OX40 agonist ivuxolimab in advanced cancers. Study-level background: Treatment of patients was with ivuxolimab, an agonistic anti-OX40 (CD134) antibody. Patients were infused with ivuxolimab every 2 weeks at 0.01 to 10 mg/kg. The diagnoses of dose-escalation patients were hepatocellular carcinoma, melanoma, renal cell or head and neck cancer.

Baseline was the first blood sampling point, followed by cycle 4 day 1 and cycle 7 day 1. This clone was detected once. V gave up 3 bases and J gave up 5 bases, with 14 bases separating them. The germline V gene encodes CDR1 SGHRS and CDR2 YFSETQ. The CDR3 is made up of 14 amino acids. Sequencing was performed with immunoSEQ multiplex PCR; in TCRdb, only in-frame clones are kept and a portion is missing. The sample includes more than 60,000 clones, about 81% of them seen just once. The sequence came from an adult with an advanced solid tumor such as melanoma, head and neck, liver or kidney cancer. The rearrangement uses TRBV5-1 and TRBJ1-1; D call uncertain. This material consisted of CD4+ or CD8+ T cells sorted from blood, taken in a trial of the OX40 agonist ivuxolimab. CDR3 nucleotide sequence: TGCGCCAGCAGCTCTGAAAGGCTAGTGACTGAAGCTTTCTTT. Amino acid sequence: CASSSERLVTEAFF.